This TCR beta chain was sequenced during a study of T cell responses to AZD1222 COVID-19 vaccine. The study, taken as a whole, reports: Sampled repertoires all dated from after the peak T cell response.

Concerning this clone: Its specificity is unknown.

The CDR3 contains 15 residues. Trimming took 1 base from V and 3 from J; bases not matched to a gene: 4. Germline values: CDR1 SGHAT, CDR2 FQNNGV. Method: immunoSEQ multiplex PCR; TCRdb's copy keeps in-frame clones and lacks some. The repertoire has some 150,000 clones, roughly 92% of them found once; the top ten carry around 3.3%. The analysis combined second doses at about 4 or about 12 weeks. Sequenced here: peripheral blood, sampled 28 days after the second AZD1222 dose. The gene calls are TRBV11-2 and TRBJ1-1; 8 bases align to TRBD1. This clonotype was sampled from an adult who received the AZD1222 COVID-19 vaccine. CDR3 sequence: CASSLARTGYTEAFF. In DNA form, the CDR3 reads TGTGCCAGCAGCTTAGCTAGGACAGGGTACACTGAAGCTTTCTTT.